The rows below give T cell receptor beta chains drawn from one sample of a study of shared clonotypes between healthy human individuals. TCRdb keeps only in-frame clones here, not all; method: immunoSEQ multiplex PCR. The sample has 850,000 to 1,200,000 clones; more than 60% are singletons. The sample taken for sequencing was memory CD4+ T cells sorted from blood. The source of these receptors is a man aged 18 to 29 in good health. The conserved cysteine and the conserved F or W are not part of the CDR3 here.

>TRBV5-4
ASSLPAGNYGYT
>TRBV29-1
SVVRGGPKETQY
>TRBV4-3
ASSQGTGNPTDTQY
>TRBV7-2
ASSRQGDTQY
>TRBV5-6
ASSGNGNTIY
>TRBV10-3
AISDRTSGRANEQF
>TRBV11-2
ASRMEGNIQY
>TRBV10-1
ASSGTGNQPQH
>TRBV18
ASSPNQETQY
>TRBV19
ASSGQGNPGANVLT
>TRBV6-1
ASSESGTTVRNEQF
>TRBV10-3
AISESGGRGNTEAF
>TRBV9
ASTSSAEGAKNIQY
>TRBV5-1
ASSLVSVSTGELF
>TRBV7-2
ASSLEGGGSEQY
>TRBV28
ASSLGDREIFGYGYT
>TRBV5-4
ASSMGQGNEKLF
>TRBV7-9
ASSQGSGSSYGYT
>TRBV28
ASSLPSPDTQY
>TRBV30
AWTRTAPNTEAF
>TRBV23-1
ASSRSPDAGANVLT
>TRBV6-5
ASRQDYSYEQY
>TRBV9
ASSVGGAGYGYT
>TRBV7-8
ASSFGLMGETDTQY
>TRBV7-9
ASSSLSAGQGRETQY
>TRBV19
ASNQPTGNINYGYT
>TRBV4-3
ASSQEHSPSYNSPLH
>TRBV6-1
ASSEARTGNYGYT
>TRBV11-2
ASRRDGNYGYT
>TRBV7-2
ASRSGLTNTGELF
>TRBV7-8
ASSLTSLAGNTIY
>TRBV7-9
ASSPYAGELF
>TRBV9
ASSVGPGNTGELF
>TRBV7-2
ASSLVFAGGPGTGELF
>TRBV28
ASSPQPNTEAF
>TRBV4-2
ASSNKGTQY
>TRBV30
AWSAWEGEQY
>TRBV7-9
ASSPNQGAEGYT
>TRBV5-1
ASSTTGARGETQY
>TRBV14
ASSQRTSQF
>TRBV5-4
ASTTKQTGQETQY
>TRBV16
ATSRPGSYEQY
>TRBV30
AWDRVRSPLH
>TRBV4-3
ASSQDRVPGNTIY